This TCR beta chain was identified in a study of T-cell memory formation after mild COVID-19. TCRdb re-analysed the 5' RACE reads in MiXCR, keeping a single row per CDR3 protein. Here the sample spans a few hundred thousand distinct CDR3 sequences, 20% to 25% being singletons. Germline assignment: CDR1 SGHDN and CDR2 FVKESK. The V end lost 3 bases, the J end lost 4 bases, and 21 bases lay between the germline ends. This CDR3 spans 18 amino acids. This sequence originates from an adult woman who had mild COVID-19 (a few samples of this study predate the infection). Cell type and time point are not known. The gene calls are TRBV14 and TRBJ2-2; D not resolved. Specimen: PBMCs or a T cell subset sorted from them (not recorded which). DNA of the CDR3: TGTGCCAGCAGCCATATGAGTCTCGGTGGACGCGGCACCGGGGAGCTGTTTTTT. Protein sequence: CASSHMSLGGRGTGELFF.